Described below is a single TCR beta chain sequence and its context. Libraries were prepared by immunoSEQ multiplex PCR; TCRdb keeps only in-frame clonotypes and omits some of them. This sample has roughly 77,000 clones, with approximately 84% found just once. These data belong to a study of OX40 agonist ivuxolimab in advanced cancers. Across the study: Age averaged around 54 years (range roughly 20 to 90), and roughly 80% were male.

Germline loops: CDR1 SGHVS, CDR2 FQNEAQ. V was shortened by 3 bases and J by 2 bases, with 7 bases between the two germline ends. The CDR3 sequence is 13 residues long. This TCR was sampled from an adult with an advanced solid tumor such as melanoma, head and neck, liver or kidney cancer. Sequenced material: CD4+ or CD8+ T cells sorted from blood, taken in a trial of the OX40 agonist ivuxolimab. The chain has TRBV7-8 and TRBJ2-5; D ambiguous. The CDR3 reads CASSFQPQETQYF. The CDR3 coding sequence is TGTGCCAGCAGCTTTCAGCCTCAAGAGACCCAGTACTTC.